This T cell receptor (beta chain) appears in the sequencing data of a study of T cells after yellow fever vaccination. Study findings and constraints: Weaker in magnitude, the secondary response showed a faster peak on day 5 versus 15. From the bulk population, abundant clonotypes could contaminate and appear within FACS-sorted repertoires. Reappearing after the booster were most of the clones from primary vaccination (around 96% CD4, approximately 85% CD8).

It was through 5'RACE template switching that TCR cDNA was made, with a universal primer site and UMIs added. One entry per CDR3 protein results from TCRdb running MiXCR on the 5' RACE reads. The repertoire holds hundreds of thousands of distinct CDR3 sequences, with more than 8.5% as singletons. Turning to this clonotype: Its antigen is still unknown.

The CDR3 sequence is 14 residues long. Per the germline V gene, CDR1 is SGHVS and CDR2 is FNYEAQ. The germline V and J ends were trimmed by 0 bases and 4 bases, with 9 bases remaining between them. This sample comprised PBMCs, obtained on the day of the first yellow fever vaccination. The chain combines TRBV7-6 with TRBJ1-2, with D possibly TRBD1 on 5 matching bases. The sequence derives from a man between 18 and 29 years old who received the YFV17D yellow fever vaccine. DNA for the CDR3: TGTGCCAGCAGCTTAGCACGGGGGGGCTATGGCTACACCTTC. This codes for CASSLARGGYGYTF.